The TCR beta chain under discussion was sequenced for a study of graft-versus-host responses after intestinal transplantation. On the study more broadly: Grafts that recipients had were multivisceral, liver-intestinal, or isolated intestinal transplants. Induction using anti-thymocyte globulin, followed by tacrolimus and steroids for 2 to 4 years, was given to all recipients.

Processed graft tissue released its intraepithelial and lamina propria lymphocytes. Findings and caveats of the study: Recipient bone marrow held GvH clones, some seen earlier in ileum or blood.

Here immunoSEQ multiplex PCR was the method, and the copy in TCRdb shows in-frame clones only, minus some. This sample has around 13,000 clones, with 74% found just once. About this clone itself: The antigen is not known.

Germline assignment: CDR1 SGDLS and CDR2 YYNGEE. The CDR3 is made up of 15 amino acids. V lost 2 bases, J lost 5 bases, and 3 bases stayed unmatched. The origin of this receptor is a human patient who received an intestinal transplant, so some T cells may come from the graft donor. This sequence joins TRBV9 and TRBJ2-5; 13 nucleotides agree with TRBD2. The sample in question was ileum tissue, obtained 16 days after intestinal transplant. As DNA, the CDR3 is TGTGCCAGCAGCGTGGGACTAGCGGGGAGCGAGACCCAGTACTTC. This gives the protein CASSVGLAGSETQYF.